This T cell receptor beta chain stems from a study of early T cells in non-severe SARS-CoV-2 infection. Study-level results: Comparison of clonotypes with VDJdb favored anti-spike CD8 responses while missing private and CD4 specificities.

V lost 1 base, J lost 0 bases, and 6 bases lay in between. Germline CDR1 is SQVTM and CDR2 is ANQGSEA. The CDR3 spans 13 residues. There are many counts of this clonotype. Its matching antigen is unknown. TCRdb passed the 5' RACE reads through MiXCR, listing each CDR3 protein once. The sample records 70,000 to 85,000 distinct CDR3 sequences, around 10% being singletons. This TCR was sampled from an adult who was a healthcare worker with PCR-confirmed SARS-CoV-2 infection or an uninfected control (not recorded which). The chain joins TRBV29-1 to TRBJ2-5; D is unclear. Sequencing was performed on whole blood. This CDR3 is CSVEGDYQETQYF. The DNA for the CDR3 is TGCAGCGTTGAAGGGGATTACCAAGAGACCCAGTACTTC.